This T cell receptor beta chain is from a study of metastatic and nonmetastatic thyroid tumors. Study-level information: From malignant and benign thyroid patients, repertoires in blood and in tumor or nodule tissue were compared. Study-wide points: Compared with benign nodules, malignant thyroid tumors were reported to have significantly higher TCR beta diversity in both blood and tumor.

A note on this clone: Its cognate antigen is unknown.

Trimming stripped 6 bases from V and 7 bases from J, with 22 bases between. The CDR3 totals 16 residues. Germline V CDR1 and CDR2: MNHNS, SASEGT. All patients reached thyroid surgery having received no treatment beforehand. TCRdb re-clonotyped the PCR reads through MiXCR. The profile shows about 16,000 clones, 25% to 30% of them singletons. The material sequenced was tumor tissue. The genes are TRBV6-1 and TRBJ2-1; a possible D gene is TRBD2 (6 bases). The sequence was obtained from a male donor with papillary thyroid cancer or a benign thyroid nodule (not recorded which). Some clones in this sample may be carry-over from other donors' samples. CDR3 nucleotides: TGTGCCAGCAGGACCCGGGGAGGAGGAAGTAGTAATGAGCAGTTCTTC. Its translation is CASRTRGGGSSNEQFF.